The entry below describes one T cell receptor (beta chain). The ends lost 6 bases at V and 3 bases at J; junction bases unmatched: 12. The CDR3 length is 18 residues. Germline V gene sequence: CDR1 MNHEY, CDR2 SMNVEV (reference sequence). Profiled with immunoSEQ multiplex PCR; TCRdb holds only in-frame clones, not every one. The repertoire holds about 140,000 clones, 65% to 85% seen once, with less than 9% in the top ten. This entry is derived from a study of blood T cell repertoires in COVID-19. Study summary: Sites in the United States, Italy and Spain provided acute and convalescent COVID-19 samples. Sample material is recorded as cDNA or gDNA derived from T cells, B-cell-depleted T cells, or PBMCs.

The sequence derives from a man between 25 and 39 years old with COVID-19, enrolled during active disease. This chain joins TRBV27 and TRBJ2-3; 13 bases map to TRBD2. Sequencing used peripheral blood. In DNA, the CDR3 is TGTGCCAGCAGCGCTAGGAGGACTAGCGGGAGACTTACAGATACGCAGTATTTT. It codes for CASSARRTSGRLTDTQYF.